Listed here is a single T cell receptor (beta chain). What it recognizes is unknown. This record belongs to a study of cytomegalovirus exposure and HLA in healthy donors. Regarding the study as a whole: Using the classifier, cytomegalovirus status was reportedly diagnosed with high specificity and sensitivity. 150 or so TCR beta chains were listed as cytomegalovirus-associated. While the bulk of TCR sequences proved rare, some public TCRs turned up in many donors. Among the CMV-associated chains, three were confirmed in vitro as specific for CMV antigens.

There are 12 residues in the CDR3. Germline loops: CDR1 SQVTM, CDR2 ANQGSEA. Trimming stripped 5 bases from V and 1 base from J, with 8 bases between. Clones were read by immunoSEQ multiplex PCR, and TCRdb kept only the in-frame ones, dropping some. The sample holds about 120,000 clones; roughly 89% are singletons and the top ten take under 2%. The specimen was PBMCs. This receptor was taken from a woman younger than 35 in good health and CMV-seronegative. J is TRBJ1-2 and V is TRBV29-1; D is unclear. CDR3 sequence reads: CSVSGNNYGYTF. For the CDR3, the DNA is TGCAGCGTTTCCGGGAATAACTATGGCTACACCTTC.